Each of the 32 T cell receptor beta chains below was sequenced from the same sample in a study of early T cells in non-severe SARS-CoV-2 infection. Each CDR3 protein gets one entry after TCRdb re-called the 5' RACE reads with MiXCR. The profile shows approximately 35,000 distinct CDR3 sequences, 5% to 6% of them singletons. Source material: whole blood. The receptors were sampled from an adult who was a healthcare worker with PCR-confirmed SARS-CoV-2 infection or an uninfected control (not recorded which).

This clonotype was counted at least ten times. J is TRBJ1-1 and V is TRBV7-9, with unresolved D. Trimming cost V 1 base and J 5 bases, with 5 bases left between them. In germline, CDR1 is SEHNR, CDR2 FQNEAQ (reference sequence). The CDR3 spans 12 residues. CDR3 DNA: TGTGCCAGCAGCTTAGAGAAAACTGAAGCTTTCTTT. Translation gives CASSLEKTEAFF.

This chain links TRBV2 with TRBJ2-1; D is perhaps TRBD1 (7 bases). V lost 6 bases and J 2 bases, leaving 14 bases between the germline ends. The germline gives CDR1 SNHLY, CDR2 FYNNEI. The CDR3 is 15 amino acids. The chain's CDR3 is CASRGGQSPYNEQFF. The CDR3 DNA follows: TGTGCCAGCAGGGGGGGACAGTCCCCCTACAATGAGCAGTTCTTC.

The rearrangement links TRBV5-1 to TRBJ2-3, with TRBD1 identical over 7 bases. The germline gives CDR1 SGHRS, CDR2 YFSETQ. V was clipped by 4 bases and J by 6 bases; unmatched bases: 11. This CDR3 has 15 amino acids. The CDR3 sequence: CASSTTGAVFDTQYF. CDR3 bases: TGCGCCAGCAGCACAACAGGGGCTGTATTCGATACGCAGTATTTT.

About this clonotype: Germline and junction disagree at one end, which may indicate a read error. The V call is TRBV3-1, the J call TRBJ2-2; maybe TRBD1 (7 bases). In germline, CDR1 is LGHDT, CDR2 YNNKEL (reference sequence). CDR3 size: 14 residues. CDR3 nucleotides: TGTGCCAGCAGCCCTCCAGGGGGGATCGGGGAGCCGTTTTTT. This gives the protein CASSPPGGIGEPFF.

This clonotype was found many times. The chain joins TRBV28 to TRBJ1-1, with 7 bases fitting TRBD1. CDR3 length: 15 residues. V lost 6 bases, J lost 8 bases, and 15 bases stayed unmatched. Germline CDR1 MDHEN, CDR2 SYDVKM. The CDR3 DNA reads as TGTGCCAGCAGCTCACCTACTCCTAGGGGGCGAGAAGCTTTCTTT. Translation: CASSSPTPRGREAFF.

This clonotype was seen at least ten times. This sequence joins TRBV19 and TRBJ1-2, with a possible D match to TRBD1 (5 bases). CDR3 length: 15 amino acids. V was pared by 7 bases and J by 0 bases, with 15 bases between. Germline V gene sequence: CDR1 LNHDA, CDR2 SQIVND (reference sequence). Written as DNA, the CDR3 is TGTGCCAGTAATCCGGGACGCCCAGCTAACTATGGCTACACCTTC. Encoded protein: CASNPGRPANYGYTF.

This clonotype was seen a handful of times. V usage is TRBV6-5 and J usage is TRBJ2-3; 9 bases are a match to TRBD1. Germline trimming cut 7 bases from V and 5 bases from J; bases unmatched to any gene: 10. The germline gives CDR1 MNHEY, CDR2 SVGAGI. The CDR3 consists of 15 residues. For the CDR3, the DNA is TGTGCCAGCAACAGGGGGCGCCAATACGGAGATACGCAGTATTTT. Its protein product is CASNRGRQYGDTQYF.

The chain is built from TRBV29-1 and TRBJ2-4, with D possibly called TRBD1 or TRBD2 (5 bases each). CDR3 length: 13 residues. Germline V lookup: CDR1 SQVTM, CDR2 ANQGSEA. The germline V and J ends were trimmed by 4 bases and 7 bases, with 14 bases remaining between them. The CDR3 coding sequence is TGCAGCGTTGTCGAAAATTGGGGGAACATTCAGTACTTC. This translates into CSVVENWGNIQYF.

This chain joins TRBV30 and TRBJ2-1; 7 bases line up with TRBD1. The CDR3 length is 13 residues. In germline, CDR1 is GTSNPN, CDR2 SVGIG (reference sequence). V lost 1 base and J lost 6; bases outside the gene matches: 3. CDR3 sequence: CAWSGDRVNEQFF. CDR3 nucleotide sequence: TGTGCCTGGAGTGGCGACAGGGTCAATGAGCAGTTCTTC.

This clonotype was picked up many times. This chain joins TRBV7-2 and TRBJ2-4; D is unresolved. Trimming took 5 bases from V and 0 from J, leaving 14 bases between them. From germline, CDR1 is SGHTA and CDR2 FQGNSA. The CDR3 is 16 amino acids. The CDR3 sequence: CASSPRSRLAKNIQYF. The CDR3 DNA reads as TGTGCCAGCAGCCCCCGCAGCAGATTAGCCAAAAACATTCAGTACTTC.

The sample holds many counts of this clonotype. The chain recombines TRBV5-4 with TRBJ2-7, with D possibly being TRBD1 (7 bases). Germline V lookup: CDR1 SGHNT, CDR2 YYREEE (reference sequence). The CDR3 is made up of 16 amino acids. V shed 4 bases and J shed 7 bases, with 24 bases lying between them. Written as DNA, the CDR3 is TGTGCCAGCAGCCCGACCCTCAGGGGGGATATCGGAGAGCAGTACTTC. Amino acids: CASSPTLRGDIGEQYF.

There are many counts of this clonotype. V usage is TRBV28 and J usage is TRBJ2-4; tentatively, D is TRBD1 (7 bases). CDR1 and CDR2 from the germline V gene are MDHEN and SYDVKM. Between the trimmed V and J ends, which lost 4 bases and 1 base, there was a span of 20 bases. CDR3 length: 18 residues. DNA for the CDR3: TGTGCCAGCAGTTACGCCCCAGGGGGAGGTATGGCCAAAAACATTCAGTACTTC. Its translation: CASSYAPGGGMAKNIQYF.

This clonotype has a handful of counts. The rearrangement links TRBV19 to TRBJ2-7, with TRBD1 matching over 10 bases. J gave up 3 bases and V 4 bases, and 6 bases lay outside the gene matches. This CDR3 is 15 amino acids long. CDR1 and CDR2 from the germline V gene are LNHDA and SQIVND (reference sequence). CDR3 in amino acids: CASSTSGTGDYEQYF. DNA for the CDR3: TGTGCCAGTAGTACCTCCGGGACAGGGGACTACGAGCAGTACTTC.

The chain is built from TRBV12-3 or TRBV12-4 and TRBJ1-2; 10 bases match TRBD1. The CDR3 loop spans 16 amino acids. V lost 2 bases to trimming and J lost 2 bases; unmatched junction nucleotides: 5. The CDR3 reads CASSLFPGQGNYGYTF. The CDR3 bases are TGTGCCAGCAGTTTATTCCCGGGACAGGGGAACTATGGCTACACCTTC.

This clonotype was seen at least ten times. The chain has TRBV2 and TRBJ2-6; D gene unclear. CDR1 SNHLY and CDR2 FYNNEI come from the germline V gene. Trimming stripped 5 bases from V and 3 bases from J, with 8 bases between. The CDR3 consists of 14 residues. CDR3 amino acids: CASSQTVGANVLTF. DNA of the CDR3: TGTGCCAGCAGTCAGACGGTTGGGGCCAACGTCCTGACTTTC. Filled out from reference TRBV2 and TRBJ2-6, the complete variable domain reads EPEVTQTPSHQVTQMGQEVILRCVPISNHLYFYWYRQILGQKVEFLVSFYNNEISEKSEIFDDQFSVERPDGSNFTLKIRSTKLEDSAMYFCASSQTVGANVLTFGAGSRLTVL.

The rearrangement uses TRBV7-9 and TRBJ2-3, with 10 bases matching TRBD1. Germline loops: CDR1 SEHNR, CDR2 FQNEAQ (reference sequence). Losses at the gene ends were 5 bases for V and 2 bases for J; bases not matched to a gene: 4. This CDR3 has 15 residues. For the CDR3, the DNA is TGTGCCAGCAGCCCCGGGACAGGGGTCACAGATACGCAGTATTTT. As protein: CASSPGTGVTDTQYF.

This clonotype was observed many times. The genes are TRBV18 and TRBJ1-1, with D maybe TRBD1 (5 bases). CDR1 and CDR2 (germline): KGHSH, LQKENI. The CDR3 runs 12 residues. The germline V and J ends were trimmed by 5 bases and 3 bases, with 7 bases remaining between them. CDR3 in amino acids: CASSKGDTEAFF. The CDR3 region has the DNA TGTGCCAGCTCAAAAGGGGACACTGAAGCTTTCTTT.

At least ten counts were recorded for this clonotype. The CDR3: CASSPLKEDRVPQHF. Written as DNA, the CDR3 is TGTGCCAGCAGTCCGCTAAAGGAGGACAGGGTGCCCCAGCATTTT. The chain carries TRBV6-5 and TRBJ1-5; 8 bases map to TRBD1. Trimming removed 5 bases from V and 9 bases from J; junction bases left unmatched: 12. The V gene's germline CDR1 is MNHEY and CDR2 SVGAGI. The CDR3 is 15 residues long.

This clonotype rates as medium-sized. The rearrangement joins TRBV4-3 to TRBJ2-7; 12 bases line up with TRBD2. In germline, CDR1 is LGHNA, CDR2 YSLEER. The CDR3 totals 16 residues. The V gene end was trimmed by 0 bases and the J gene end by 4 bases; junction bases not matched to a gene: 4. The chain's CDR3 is CASSQDATSGGYEQYF. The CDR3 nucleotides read TGCGCCAGCAGCCAAGATGCGACTAGCGGGGGATACGAGCAGTACTTC.

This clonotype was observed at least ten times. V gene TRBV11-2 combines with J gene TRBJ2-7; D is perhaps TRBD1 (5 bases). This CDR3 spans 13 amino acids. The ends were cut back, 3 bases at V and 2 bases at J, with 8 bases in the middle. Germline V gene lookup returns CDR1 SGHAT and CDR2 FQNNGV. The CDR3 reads CASSFSRAYEQYF. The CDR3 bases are TGTGCCAGCAGCTTCAGCAGGGCCTACGAGCAGTACTTC.

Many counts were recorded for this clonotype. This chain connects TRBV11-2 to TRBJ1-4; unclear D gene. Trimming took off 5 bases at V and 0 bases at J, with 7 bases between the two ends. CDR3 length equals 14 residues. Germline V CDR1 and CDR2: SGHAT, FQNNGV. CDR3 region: CASSVGPTNEKLFF. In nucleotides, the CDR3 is TGTGCCAGCAGCGTTGGCCCAACTAATGAAAAACTGTTTTTT.

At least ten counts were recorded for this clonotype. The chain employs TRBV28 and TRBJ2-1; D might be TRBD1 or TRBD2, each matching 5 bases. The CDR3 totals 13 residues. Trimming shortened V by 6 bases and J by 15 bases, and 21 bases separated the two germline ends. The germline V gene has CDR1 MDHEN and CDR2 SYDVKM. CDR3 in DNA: TGTGCCAGCAGCTCCGTGGGGGTTCCGGAGTCGTTCTTC. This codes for CASSSVGVPESFF. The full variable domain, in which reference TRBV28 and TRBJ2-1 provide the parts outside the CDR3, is DVKVTQSSRYLVKRTGEKVFLECVQDMDHENMFWYRQDPGLGLRLIYFSYDVKMKEKGDIPEGYSVSREKKERFSLILESASTNQTSMYLCASSSVGVPESFFGPGTRLTVL.

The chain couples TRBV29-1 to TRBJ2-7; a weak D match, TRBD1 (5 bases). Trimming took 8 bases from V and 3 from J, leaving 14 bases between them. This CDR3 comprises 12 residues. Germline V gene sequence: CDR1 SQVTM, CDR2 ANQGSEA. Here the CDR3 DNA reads TGCAGCATAAGAAGCAGGGACTACGAGCAGTACTTC. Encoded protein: CSIRSRDYEQYF.

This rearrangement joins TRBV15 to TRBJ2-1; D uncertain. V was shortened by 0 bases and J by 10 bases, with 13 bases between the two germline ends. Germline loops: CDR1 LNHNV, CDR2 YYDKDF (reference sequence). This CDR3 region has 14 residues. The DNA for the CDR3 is TGTGCCACCAGCAGAGATCTGAGCACCGAAGAGCAGTTCTTC. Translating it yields CATSRDLSTEEQFF.

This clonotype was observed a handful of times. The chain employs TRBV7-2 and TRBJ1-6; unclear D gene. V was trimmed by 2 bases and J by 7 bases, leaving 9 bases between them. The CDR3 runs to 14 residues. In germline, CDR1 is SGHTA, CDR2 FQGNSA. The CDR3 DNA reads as TGTGCCAGCAGCTTATCGGGCCAAAATTCACCCCTCCACTTT. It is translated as CASSLSGQNSPLHF.

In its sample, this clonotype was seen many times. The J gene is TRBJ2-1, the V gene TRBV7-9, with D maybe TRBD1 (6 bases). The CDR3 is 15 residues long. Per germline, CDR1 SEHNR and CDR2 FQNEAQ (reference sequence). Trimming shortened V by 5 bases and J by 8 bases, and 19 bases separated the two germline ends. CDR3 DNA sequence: TGTGCCAGCAGCGCGCCCCTCGGGACAATCGATGAGCAGTTCTTC. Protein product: CASSAPLGTIDEQFF.

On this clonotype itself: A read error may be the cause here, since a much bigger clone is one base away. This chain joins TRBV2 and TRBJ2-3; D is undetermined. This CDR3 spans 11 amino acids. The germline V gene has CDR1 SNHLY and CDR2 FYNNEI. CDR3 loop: CTQLRTDTQYF. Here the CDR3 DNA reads TGTACCCAACTCCGCACAGATACGCAGTATTTT.

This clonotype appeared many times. The CDR3: CSVGGGGYTF. The CDR3 DNA reads TGCAGCGTTGGCGGGGGTGGCTACACCTTC. The rearrangement joins TRBV29-1 to TRBJ1-2; a weak D match, TRBD1 (5 bases). Germline V gene sequence: CDR1 SQVTM, CDR2 ANQGSEA. V was cut by 4 bases and J by 7 bases, with 7 bases left in between. This CDR3 spans 10 amino acids. Based on the CDR3 plus reference TRBV29-1 and TRBJ1-2, the full variable domain is SAVISQKPSRDICQRGTSLTIQCQVDSQVTMMFWYRQQPGQSLTLIATANQGSEATYESGFVIDKFPISRPNLTFSTLTVSNMSPEDSSIYLCSVGGGGYTFGSGTRLTVV.

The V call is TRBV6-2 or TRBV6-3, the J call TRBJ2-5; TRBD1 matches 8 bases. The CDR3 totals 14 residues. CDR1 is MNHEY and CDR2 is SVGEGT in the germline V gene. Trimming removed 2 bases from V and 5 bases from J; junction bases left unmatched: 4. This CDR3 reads CASSYQTGDETQYF. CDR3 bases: TGTGCCAGCAGTTACCAGACAGGGGACGAGACCCAGTACTTC.

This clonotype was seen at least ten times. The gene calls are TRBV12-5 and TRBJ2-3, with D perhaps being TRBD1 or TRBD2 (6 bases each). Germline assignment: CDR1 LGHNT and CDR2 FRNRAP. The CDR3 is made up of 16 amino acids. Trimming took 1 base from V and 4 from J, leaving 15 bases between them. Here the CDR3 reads CASGLGVKGGPDTQYF. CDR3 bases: TGTGCTAGTGGTTTGGGTGTGAAGGGGGGACCAGATACGCAGTATTTT.

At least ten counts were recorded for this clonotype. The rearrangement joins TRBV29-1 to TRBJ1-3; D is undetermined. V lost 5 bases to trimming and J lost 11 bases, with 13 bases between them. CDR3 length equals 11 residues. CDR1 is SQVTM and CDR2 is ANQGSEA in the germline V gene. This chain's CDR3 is CSVPTASAIYF. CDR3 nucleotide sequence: TGCAGCGTTCCGACGGCGAGCGCCATATATTTT.

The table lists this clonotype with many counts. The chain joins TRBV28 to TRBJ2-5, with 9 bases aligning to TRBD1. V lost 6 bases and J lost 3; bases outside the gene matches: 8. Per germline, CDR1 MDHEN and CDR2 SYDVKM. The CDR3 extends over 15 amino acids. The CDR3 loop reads CASRGDRGWKETQYF. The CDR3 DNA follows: TGTGCCAGCAGGGGCGACAGGGGGTGGAAAGAGACCCAGTACTTC.